Below are 26 T cell receptor beta chains sequenced from a single sample in a study of blood T cell repertoires in COVID-19. Measured with immunoSEQ multiplex PCR; TCRdb has only the in-frame clones, and not every one. The sample consists of fewer than 200,000 clones, 83% of them appearing once. The specimen sequenced was peripheral blood. The receptors here all came from a woman between 65 and 79 years old with COVID-19, enrolled during active disease.

The chain recombines TRBV24-1 with TRBJ2-3; TRBD2 aligns across 7 bases. The germline CDR1 and CDR2 sequences are KGHDR and SFDVKD. V gave up 7 bases and J gave up 3 bases; unmatched junction bases: 9. The CDR3 runs to 15 residues. The CDR3 DNA reads as TGTGCCACCAGCAAGACGGGGGGTGGTACAGATACGCAGTATTTT. Its protein is CATSKTGGGTDTQYF.

This chain uses TRBV9 with TRBJ2-2; 7 nucleotides match TRBD2. CDR1 and CDR2 (germline): SGDLS, YYNGEE. The CDR3 has 17 residues. Trimming took 2 bases from V and 2 from J; bases not matched to a gene: 9. The CDR3: CASSVLPGGANTGELFF. The CDR3 DNA is TGTGCCAGCAGCGTGCTTCCGGGAGGAGCCAACACCGGGGAGCTGTTTTTT.

The chain joins TRBV7-2 to TRBJ1-5; no clear D gene. The length of the CDR3 is 12 residues. Per germline, CDR1 SGHTA and CDR2 FQGNSA. V gave up 2 bases and J gave up 6 bases, with 5 bases separating them. Here the CDR3 reads CASSLTGQPQHF. CDR3 nucleotide sequence: TGTGCCAGCAGCTTAACGGGTCAGCCCCAGCATTTT.

V gene TRBV10-3 combines with J gene TRBJ2-3, with D tentatively TRBD1 (5 bases). CDR3 size: 15 residues. Looked up from germline, CDR1 is ENHRY and CDR2 is SYGVKD. Trimming removed 0 bases from V and 0 bases from J, with 7 bases in between. CDR3 amino acids: CAISESQGSTDTQYF. As DNA, the CDR3 is TGTGCCATCAGTGAGTCCCAGGGAAGCACAGATACGCAGTATTTT.

The rearrangement joins TRBV28 to TRBJ1-1, with 8 bases aligning to TRBD1. The J segment lost 5 bases and the V segment lost 6 bases, leaving 11 bases of the junction unmatched. The CDR3 loop spans 15 amino acids. Germline V gene sequence: CDR1 MDHEN, CDR2 SYDVKM. CDR3 sequence (DNA): TGTGCCAGCAGCCAGGGACAGGCTGGGTTGACTGAAGCTTTCTTT. Residues: CASSQGQAGLTEAFF.

This chain connects TRBV4-3 to TRBJ2-5, with a possible D match to TRBD2 (5 bases). With 2 bases removed from V and 3 bases from J, the gap between germline ends came to 7 bases. This CDR3 contains 13 residues. Germline CDR1 and CDR2: LGHNA and YSLEER. CDR3 residues: CASSQSGKETQYF. CDR3 DNA sequence: TGCGCCAGCAGCCAATCCGGGAAAGAGACCCAGTACTTC.

The chain combines TRBV7-9 with TRBJ2-7; 9 bases are a match to TRBD1. In germline, CDR1 is SEHNR, CDR2 FQNEAQ (reference sequence). V lost 2 bases and J lost 2; bases outside the gene matches: 4. CDR3 length: 15 residues. This chain's CDR3 is CASSLPGQGAYEQYF. The CDR3 DNA follows: TGTGCCAGCAGCTTACCGGGACAGGGCGCCTACGAGCAGTACTTC.

The gene calls are TRBV24-1 and TRBJ2-1; D is possibly TRBD2 (5 bases). Germline V lookup: CDR1 KGHDR, CDR2 SFDVKD. V was shortened by 4 bases and J by 5 bases, with 14 bases between the two germline ends. This CDR3 is built from 15 residues. The CDR3: CATSEGSGTDNEQFF. CDR3 nucleotide sequence: TGTGCCACCAGTGAGGGGAGCGGAACAGACAATGAGCAGTTCTTC.

This rearrangement joins TRBV7-9 to TRBJ2-1; 10 bases agree with TRBD2. This CDR3 has 15 amino acids. Germline V gene lookup returns CDR1 SEHNR and CDR2 FQNEAQ (reference sequence). Trimming took 1 base from V and 4 from J; bases not matched to a gene: 1. CDR3 bases: TGTGCCAGCAGCTTAGTAGCGGGAGGTTACAATGAGCAGTTCTTC. This translates into CASSLVAGGYNEQFF.

This clone was counted only a few times. The chain employs TRBV6-2 or TRBV6-3 and TRBJ1-2; 8 bases agree with TRBD1. Looked up from germline, CDR1 is MNHEY and CDR2 is SVGEGT. CDR3 length equals 15 residues. V was pared by 5 bases and J by 4 bases, with 9 bases of the junction left unmatched. The DNA for the CDR3 is TGTGCCAGCAGTCCGCAGGGGGCGGATGGCTATGGCTACACCTTC. It codes for CASSPQGADGYGYTF.

Only a few counts were recorded for this clone. The V gene is TRBV11-2, the J gene TRBJ2-1, with 7 bases that match TRBD2. The CDR3 runs 15 residues. Germline-derived CDR1 and CDR2 are SGHAT and FQNNGV. The junction had 4 bases not matched to a gene; V was cut back by 5 bases and J by 0 bases. CDR3 amino acids: CASSHGGSSYNEQFF. The CDR3 region has the DNA TGTGCCAGCAGCCACGGCGGGAGCTCCTACAATGAGCAGTTCTTC.

The chain combines TRBV6-5 with TRBJ2-2, with 9 bases lining up with TRBD2. The CDR3 covers 15 residues. V lost 9 bases and J lost 1; bases outside the gene matches: 6. Germline CDR1 is MNHEY and CDR2 is SVGAGI. The CDR3 DNA sequence: TGTGCCAGGACCCGCGGGAGGGTGAACACCGGGGAGCTGTTTTTT. It translates to CARTRGRVNTGELFF.

This chain connects TRBV9 to TRBJ2-2; TRBD2 is a possible D gene (5 bases). V was shortened by 4 bases and J by 1 base, with 14 bases between the two germline ends. Germline values: CDR1 SGDLS, CDR2 YYNGEE. The CDR3 spans 16 residues. This CDR3 is CASSPRTDMNTGELFF. The CDR3 DNA sequence: TGTGCCAGCAGCCCCCGGACTGATATGAACACCGGGGAGCTGTTTTTT.

Concerning this clone: An end of the junction differs from the germline gene, which may be a read error. V gene TRBV4-3 combines with J gene TRBJ2-1; TRBD2 matches 9 bases. This CDR3 region has 15 residues. From germline, CDR1 is LGHNA and CDR2 YSLEER. In DNA, the CDR3 is TGCGCCAGCAGCCAAGATCCATCGCTGACTAGCGGCATGATCTTC. It codes for CASSQDPSLTSGMIF.

The V and J genes are TRBV18 and TRBJ2-5, with 8 positions matching TRBD1. This CDR3 contains 15 residues. V gave up 6 bases and J gave up 5 bases; unmatched junction bases: 11. CDR1 KGHSH and CDR2 LQKENI come from the germline V gene. The CDR3 DNA reads as TGTGCCAGCTCGTCCACCGGGACAGGCCGGGAGACCCAGTACTTC. Encoded protein: CASSSTGTGRETQYF.

The V and J genes are TRBV10-1 and TRBJ2-1, with 9 bases lining up with TRBD2. The trim removed 4 bases at V and 8 bases at J, leaving 9 bases unmatched. The germline gives CDR1 WNHNN, CDR2 SYGVQD (reference sequence). The CDR3 is 15 amino acids. CDR3 residues: CASSVREGGRDEQFF. CDR3 DNA sequence: TGCGCCAGCAGTGTGCGGGAGGGCGGGCGAGATGAGCAGTTCTTC.

The chain carries TRBV6-2 or TRBV6-3 and TRBJ1-2; D gene uncertain. V lost 2 bases to trimming and J lost 11 bases, with 15 bases between them. Per germline, CDR1 MNHEY and CDR2 SVGEGT. The CDR3 contains 13 residues. The CDR3 nucleotides read TGTGCCAGCAGTTACCCCTTACCCGGGAATTACACCTTC. Encoded protein: CASSYPLPGNYTF.

The chain is built from TRBV30 and TRBJ1-1, with TRBD1 identical over 9 bases. Germline CDR1 GTSNPN, CDR2 SVGIG (reference sequence). This CDR3 spans 14 amino acids. With V trimmed by 2 bases and J by 5 bases, 6 bases remained unmatched. As DNA, the CDR3 is TGTGCCTGGAGTTCTAACAGGGGGCTGACTGAAGCTTTCTTT. It translates to CAWSSNRGLTEAFF.

The chain carries TRBV9 and TRBJ2-3; weak D call: TRBD2 (6 bases). The V gene's germline CDR1 is SGDLS and CDR2 YYNGEE. Trimming removed 0 bases at V and 4 bases at J, with 9 bases between. CDR3 length: 14 amino acids. The CDR3: CASSVVSSADTQYF. DNA for the CDR3: TGTGCCAGCAGCGTAGTTTCTAGCGCAGATACGCAGTATTTT.

This rearrangement joins TRBV6-1 to TRBJ2-3; D is unclear. The CDR3 is 14 residues long. The ends were cut back, 2 bases at V and 1 base at J, with 7 bases in the middle. The germline gives CDR1 MNHNS, CDR2 SASEGT. This chain's CDR3 is CASSEYGGTDTQYF. In DNA, the CDR3 is TGTGCCAGCAGTGAATACGGAGGCACAGATACGCAGTATTTT.

The chain links TRBV4-2 to TRBJ2-5; no firm D call. V was trimmed by 1 base and J by 9 bases, leaving 9 bases between them. The germline V gene encodes CDR1 LGHNA and CDR2 YNFKEQ. CDR3 length: 12 residues. The CDR3 reads CASSQVPGAQYF. CDR3 coding DNA: TGTGCCAGCAGCCAAGTCCCTGGAGCCCAGTACTTC.

This clone is a singleton in its sample. The chain joins TRBV3-1 (or the pseudogene TRBV3-2) to TRBJ2-3; unclear D gene. The CDR3 is 15 residues long. Germline V CDR1 and CDR2: LGHDT, YNNKEL (reference sequence). The ends were cut back, 0 bases at V and 3 bases at J, with 10 bases in the middle. CDR3 coding DNA: TGTGCCAGCAGCCAAGAATCTGGCGGAACAGATACGCAGTATTTT. Translation: CASSQESGGTDTQYF.

The chain is built from TRBV3-1 (or the pseudogene TRBV3-2) and TRBJ2-5; 7 bases map to TRBD2. V lost 1 base, J lost 3 bases, and 5 bases stayed unmatched. The CDR3 sequence is 15 residues long. Germline assignment: CDR1 LGHDT and CDR2 YNNKEL (reference sequence). The CDR3 is CASSQGWSGEETQYF. The CDR3 nucleotides read TGTGCCAGCAGCCAAGGCTGGAGCGGGGAAGAGACCCAGTACTTC.

This clone was found a few times. This chain links TRBV14 with TRBJ2-7, with D uncertain. The CDR3 loop spans 13 amino acids. Germline values: CDR1 SGHDN, CDR2 FVKESK. V was clipped by 1 base and J by 4 bases, with 8 bases between them. CDR3 sequence reads: CASSQVTSYEQYF. The CDR3 region has the DNA TGTGCCAGCAGCCAAGTAACTTCTTACGAGCAGTACTTC.

The CDR3 region is CASSPGGGSGNTIYF. CDR3 in DNA: TGTGCCAGCAGCCCCGGGGGGGGCAGTGGAAACACCATATATTTT. The chain couples TRBV5-4 to TRBJ1-3; a weak D match, TRBD1 (6 bases). CDR1 is SGHNT and CDR2 is YYREEE in the germline V gene (reference sequence). The CDR3 runs 15 residues. V dropped 4 bases and J dropped 3 bases, with 14 bases sitting between them.

The CDR3 loop is CSARRDRGSTEQFF. The CDR3 DNA follows: TGCAGCGCACGCCGGGACAGGGGATCAACTGAGCAGTTCTTC. This chain links TRBV29-1 with TRBJ2-1; TRBD1 matches at 10 bases. This CDR3 region has 14 residues. Germline CDR1 and CDR2: SQVTM and ANQGSEA. With V trimmed by 7 bases and J by 9 bases, 12 bases remained unmatched.